This T cell receptor (beta chain) originates from a study of OX40 agonist ivuxolimab in advanced cancers. Whole-study context: Two patients with cutaneous melanoma and one with hepatocellular carcinoma, three in total, showed partial responses.

Sequencing was performed with immunoSEQ multiplex PCR; in TCRdb, only in-frame clones are kept and a portion is missing. This sample has fewer than 85,000 clones; around 82% occur once, and the top ten carry roughly 4.5%. Patients were ineligible given autoimmune disease history or systemic immunosuppression. This CDR3 is 15 amino acids long. Germline CDR1 SGHRS, CDR2 YFSETQ. J gave up 2 bases and V 3 bases, and 3 bases lay outside the gene matches. The gene calls are TRBV5-1 and TRBJ2-7; 12 positions match TRBD2. The origin of this receptor is an adult with an advanced solid tumor such as melanoma, head and neck, liver or kidney cancer. Here the sequenced sample was CD4+ or CD8+ T cells sorted from blood, taken in a trial of the OX40 agonist ivuxolimab. This CDR3 reads CASSSGLAGPYEQYF. The CDR3 nucleotides are TGCGCCAGCAGCTCCGGACTAGCGGGGCCCTACGAGCAGTACTTC.